This T cell receptor beta chain was sequenced in a study of identical twins. General study points: Beta clonotypes that were abundant in cord blood contained fewer insertions, a pattern absent from memory repertoires. Donors were not followed over many years; analysis was cross-sectional.

Template switching (which added a universal primer site) was used, and cDNA carried unique molecular identifiers. TCRdb re-called the 5' RACE reads with MiXCR, one entry per CDR3 protein. The data contain around 650,000 distinct CDR3 sequences, about 7.1% of them seen just once; the ten biggest clones take up 1.5% to 2%. Germline CDR1 reads LGHDT; CDR2 reads YNNKEL (reference sequence). CDR3 length equals 15 residues. Trimming pared 4 bases from V and 0 bases from J, leaving 7 bases between. With regard to this clonotype: Antigen: not known.

This sample was shared with a second study, whose subject was yellow fever vaccine responses in identical twins.

The rearrangement uses TRBV3-1 and TRBJ2-6; D remains ambiguous. The receptor was derived from a woman in her late teens or twenties in good health. Sequenced input: PBMCs. In nucleotides, the CDR3 is TGTGCCAGCAGCCCCTCAGCCTCTGGGGCCAACGTCCTGACTTTC. Amino acid sequence: CASSPSASGANVLTF.